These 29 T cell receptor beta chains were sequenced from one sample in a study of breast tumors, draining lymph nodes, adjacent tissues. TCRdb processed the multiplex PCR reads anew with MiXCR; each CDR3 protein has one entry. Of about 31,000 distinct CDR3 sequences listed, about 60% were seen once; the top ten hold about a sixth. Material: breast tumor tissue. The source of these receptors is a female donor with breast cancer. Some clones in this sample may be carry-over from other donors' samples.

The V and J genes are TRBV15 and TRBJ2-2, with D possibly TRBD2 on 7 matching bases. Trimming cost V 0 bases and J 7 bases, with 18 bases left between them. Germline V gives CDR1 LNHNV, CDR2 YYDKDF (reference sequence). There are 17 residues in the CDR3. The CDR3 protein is CATSRDYETGLGGELFF. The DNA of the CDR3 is TGTGCCACCAGCAGAGATTACGAGACAGGACTAGGCGGGGAGCTGTTTTTT.

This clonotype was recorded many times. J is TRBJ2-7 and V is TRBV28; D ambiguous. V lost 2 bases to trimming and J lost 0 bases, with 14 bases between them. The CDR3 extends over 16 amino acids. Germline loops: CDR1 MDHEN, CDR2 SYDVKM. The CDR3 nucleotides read TGTGCCAGCAGTTTACCCAACTACCACCTCTCCTACGAGCAGTACTTC. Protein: CASSLPNYHLSYEQYF.

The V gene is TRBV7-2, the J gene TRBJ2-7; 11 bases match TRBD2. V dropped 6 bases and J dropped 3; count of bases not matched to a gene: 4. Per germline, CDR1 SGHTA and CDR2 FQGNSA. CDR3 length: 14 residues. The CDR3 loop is CASRLGLAGYEQYF. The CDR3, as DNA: TGTGCCAGCAGACTTGGACTAGCGGGCTACGAGCAGTACTTC. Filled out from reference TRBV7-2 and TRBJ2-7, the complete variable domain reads GAGVSQSPSNKVTEKGKDVELRCDPISGHTALYWYRQSLGQGLEFLIYFQGNSAPDKSGLPSDRFSAERTGGSVSTLTIQRTQQEDSAVYLCASRLGLAGYEQYFGPGTRLTVT.

The CDR3 protein is CASSVMGVGETQYF. The CDR3 nucleotides read TGTGCCAGCAGTGTAATGGGCGTGGGAGAGACCCAGTACTTC. This chain connects TRBV2 to TRBJ2-5, with D hard to call. CDR1 is SNHLY and CDR2 is FYNNEI in the germline V gene. Trimming shortened V by 4 bases and J by 4 bases, and 13 bases separated the two germline ends. This CDR3 is 14 amino acids long.

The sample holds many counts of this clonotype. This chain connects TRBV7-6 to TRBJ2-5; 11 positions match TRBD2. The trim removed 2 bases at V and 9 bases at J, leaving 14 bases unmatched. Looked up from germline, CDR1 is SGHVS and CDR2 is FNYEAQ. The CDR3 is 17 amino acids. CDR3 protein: CASSLWVLAGGLEPQYF. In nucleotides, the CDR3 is TGTGCCAGCAGCTTATGGGTCCTAGCGGGGGGTTTGGAGCCCCAGTACTTC.

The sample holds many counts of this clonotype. This chain's CDR3 is CASSARRTGFGNTIYF. CDR3 sequence (DNA): TGTGCCAGCAGCGCCCGTCGGACAGGGTTTGGAAACACCATATATTTT. The rearrangement uses TRBV11-2 and TRBJ1-3; TRBD1 agrees at 8 bases. CDR1 is SGHAT, CDR2 FQNNGV, per germline. CDR3 length: 16 amino acids. With 5 bases clipped from V and 3 bases from J, the junction kept 9 bases outside the gene matches.

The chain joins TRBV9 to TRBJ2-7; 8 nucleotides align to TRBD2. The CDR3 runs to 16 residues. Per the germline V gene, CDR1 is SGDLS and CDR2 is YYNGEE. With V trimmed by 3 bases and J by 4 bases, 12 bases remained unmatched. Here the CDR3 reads CASSDQSSGTSYEQYF. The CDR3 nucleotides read TGTGCCAGCAGCGATCAAAGTAGCGGGACCTCTTACGAGCAGTACTTC.

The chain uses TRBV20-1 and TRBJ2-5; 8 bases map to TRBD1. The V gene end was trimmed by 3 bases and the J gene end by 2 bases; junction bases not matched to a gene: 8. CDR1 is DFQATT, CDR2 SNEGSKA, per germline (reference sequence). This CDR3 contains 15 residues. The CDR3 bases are TGCAGTGCTAGTAGAACAGGGGGGTTACAAGAGACCCAGTACTTC. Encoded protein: CSASRTGGLQETQYF.

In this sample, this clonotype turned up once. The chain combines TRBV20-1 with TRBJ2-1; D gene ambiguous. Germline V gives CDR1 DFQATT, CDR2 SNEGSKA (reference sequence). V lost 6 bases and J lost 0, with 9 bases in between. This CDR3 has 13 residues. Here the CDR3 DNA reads TGCAGTGCGGTTGCCAGCTCCTACAATGAGCAGTTCTTC. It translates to CSAVASSYNEQFF.

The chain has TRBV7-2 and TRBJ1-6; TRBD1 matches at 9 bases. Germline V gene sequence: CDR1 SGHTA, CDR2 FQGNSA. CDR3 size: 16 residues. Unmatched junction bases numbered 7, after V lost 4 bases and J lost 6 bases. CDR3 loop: CASSSGEGQGNSPLHF. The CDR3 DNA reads TGTGCCAGCAGCTCGGGGGAGGGACAGGGTAATTCACCCCTCCACTTT.

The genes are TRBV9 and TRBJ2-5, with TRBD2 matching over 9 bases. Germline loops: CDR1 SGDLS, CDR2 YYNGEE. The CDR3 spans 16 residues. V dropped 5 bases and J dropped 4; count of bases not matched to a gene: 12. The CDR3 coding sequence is TGTGCCAGCAGTCAGCGGGGAGGCGGGGGGGGAGAGACCCAGTACTTC. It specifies CASSQRGGGGGETQYF.

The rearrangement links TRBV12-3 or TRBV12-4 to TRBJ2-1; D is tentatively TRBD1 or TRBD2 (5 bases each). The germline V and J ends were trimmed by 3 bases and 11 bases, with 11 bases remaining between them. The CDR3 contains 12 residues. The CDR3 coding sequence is TGTGCCAGCAGTTTCGGGGCAGGGAAGCAGTTCTTC. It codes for CASSFGAGKQFF.

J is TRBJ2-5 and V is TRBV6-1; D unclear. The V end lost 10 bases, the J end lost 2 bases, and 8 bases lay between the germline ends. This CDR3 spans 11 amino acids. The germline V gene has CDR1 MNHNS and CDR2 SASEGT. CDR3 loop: CAIRGQETQYF. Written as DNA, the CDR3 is TGTGCCATACGAGGACAAGAGACCCAGTACTTC.

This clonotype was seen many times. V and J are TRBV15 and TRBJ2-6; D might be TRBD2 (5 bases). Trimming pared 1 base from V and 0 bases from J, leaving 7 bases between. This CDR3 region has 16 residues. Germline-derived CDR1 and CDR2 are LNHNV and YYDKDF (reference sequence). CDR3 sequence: CATSRGRDSGANVLTF. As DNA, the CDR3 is TGTGCCACCAGCAGAGGTCGGGACTCTGGGGCCAACGTCCTGACTTTC.

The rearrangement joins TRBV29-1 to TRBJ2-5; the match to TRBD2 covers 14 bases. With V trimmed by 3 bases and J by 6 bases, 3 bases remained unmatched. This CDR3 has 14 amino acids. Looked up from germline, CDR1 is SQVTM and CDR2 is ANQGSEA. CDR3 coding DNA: TGCAGCGTTGATGGGACTAGCGGGAGAAAGACCCAGTACTTC. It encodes CSVDGTSGRKTQYF.

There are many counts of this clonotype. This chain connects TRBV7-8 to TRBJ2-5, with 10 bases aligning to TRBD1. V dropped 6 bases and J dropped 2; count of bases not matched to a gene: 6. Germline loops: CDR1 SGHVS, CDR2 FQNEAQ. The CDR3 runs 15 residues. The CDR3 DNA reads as TGTGCCAGCAGGATTGGGACAGGGGATCAAGAGACCCAGTACTTC. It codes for CASRIGTGDQETQYF.

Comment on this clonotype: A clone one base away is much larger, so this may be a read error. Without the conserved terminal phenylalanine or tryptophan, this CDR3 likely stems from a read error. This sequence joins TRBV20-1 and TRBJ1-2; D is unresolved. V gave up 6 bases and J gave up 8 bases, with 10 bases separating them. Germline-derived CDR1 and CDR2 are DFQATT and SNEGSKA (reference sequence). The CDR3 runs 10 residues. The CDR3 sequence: CSAPDEGYTL. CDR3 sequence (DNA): TGCAGTGCCCCGGACGAGGGCTACACCCTC.

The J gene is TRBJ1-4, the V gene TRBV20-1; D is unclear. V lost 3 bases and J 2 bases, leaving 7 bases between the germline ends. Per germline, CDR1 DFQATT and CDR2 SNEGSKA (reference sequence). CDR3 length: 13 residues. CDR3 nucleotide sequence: TGCAGTGCTAGTGAACGGACTAATGAAAAACTGTTTTTT. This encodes CSASERTNEKLFF.

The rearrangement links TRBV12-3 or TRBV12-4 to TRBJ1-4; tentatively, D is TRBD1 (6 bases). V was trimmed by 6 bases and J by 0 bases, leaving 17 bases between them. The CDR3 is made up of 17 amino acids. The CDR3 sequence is CASSPDGWTATNEKLFF. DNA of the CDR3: TGTGCCAGCAGCCCTGATGGATGGACAGCAACTAATGAAAAACTGTTTTTT.

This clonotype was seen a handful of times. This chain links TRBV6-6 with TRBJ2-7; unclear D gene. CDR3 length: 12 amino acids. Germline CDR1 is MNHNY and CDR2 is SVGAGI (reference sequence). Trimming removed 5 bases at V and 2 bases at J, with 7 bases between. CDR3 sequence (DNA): TGTGCCAGCAGTCTACAGACCTACGAGCAGTACTTC. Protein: CASSLQTYEQYF.

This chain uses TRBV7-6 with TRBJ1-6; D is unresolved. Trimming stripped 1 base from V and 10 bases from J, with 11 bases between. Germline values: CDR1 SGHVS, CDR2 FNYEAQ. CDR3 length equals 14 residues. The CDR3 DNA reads TGTGCCAGCAGCTTAGGGCCGATTGGGTCACCCCTCCACTTT. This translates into CASSLGPIGSPLHF.

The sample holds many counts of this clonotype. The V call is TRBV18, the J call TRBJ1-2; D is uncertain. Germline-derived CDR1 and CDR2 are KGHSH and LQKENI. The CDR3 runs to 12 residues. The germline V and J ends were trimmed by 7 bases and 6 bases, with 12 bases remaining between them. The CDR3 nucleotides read TGTGCCAGCTTTGCATGGGTCAATGGCTACACCTTC. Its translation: CASFAWVNGYTF.

The CDR3 spells CASSLDQGAREQYF. Written as DNA, the CDR3 is TGTGCCAGCAGCTTGGATCAGGGGGCGCGGGAGCAGTACTTC. V usage is TRBV11-3 and J usage is TRBJ2-7; 8 positions agree with TRBD1. There are 14 residues in the CDR3. V lost 3 bases and J lost 7; bases outside the gene matches: 8. Germline CDR1 and CDR2: SGHNT and YENEEA.

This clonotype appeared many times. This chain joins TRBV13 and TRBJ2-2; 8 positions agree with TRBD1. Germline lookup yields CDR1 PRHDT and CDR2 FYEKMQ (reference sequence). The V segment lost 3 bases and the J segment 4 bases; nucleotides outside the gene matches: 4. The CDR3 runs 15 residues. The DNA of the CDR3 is TGTGCCAGCAGCTTCGACAGGGGCGGCACCGGGGAGCTGTTTTTT. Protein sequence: CASSFDRGGTGELFF.

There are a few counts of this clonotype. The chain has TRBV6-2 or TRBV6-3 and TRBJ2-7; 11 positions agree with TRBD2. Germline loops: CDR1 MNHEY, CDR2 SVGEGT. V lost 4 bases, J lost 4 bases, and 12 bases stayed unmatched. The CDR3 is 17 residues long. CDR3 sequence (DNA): TGTGCCAGCAGTTTCCTAGCGGGAGGACATTCCTCTTACGAGCAGTACTTC. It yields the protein CASSFLAGGHSSYEQYF.

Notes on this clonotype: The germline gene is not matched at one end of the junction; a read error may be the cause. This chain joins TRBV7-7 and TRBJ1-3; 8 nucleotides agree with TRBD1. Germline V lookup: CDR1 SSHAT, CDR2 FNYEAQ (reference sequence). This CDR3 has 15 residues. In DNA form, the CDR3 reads TGTGCTAGCAGCTTTACAGGGGGCTCTGGAAACACCATATATTTT. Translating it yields CASSFTGGSGNTIYF. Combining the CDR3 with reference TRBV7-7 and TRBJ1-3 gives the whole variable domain GAGVSQSPRYKVTKRGQDVTLRCDPISSHATLYWYQQALGQGPEFLTYFNYEAQPDKSGLPSDRFSAERPEGSISTLTIQRTEQRDSAMYRCASSFTGGSGNTIYFGEGSWLTVV.

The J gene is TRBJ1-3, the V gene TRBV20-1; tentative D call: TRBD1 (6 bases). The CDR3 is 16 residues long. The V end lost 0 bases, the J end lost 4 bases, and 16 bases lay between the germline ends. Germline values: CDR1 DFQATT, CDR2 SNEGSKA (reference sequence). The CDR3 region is CSARDGYMGAGNTIYF. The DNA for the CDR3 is TGCAGTGCTAGAGATGGTTATATGGGGGCGGGAAACACCATATATTTT.

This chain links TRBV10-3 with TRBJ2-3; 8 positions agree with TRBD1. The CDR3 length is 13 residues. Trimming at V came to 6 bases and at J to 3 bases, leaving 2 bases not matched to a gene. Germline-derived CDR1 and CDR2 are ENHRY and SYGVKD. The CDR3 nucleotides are TGTGCCATCAGCCAGGGGGCAACAGATACGCAGTATTTT. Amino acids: CAISQGATDTQYF.

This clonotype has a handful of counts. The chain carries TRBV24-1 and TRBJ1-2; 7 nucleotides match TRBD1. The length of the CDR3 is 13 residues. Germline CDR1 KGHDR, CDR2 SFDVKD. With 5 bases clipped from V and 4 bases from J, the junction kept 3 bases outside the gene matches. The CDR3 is CATSVGQTYGYTF. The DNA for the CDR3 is TGTGCCACCAGTGTGGGACAGACCTATGGCTACACCTTC.